This T cell receptor beta chain was obtained from a study of T cell responses to AZD1222 COVID-19 vaccine. Assay: immunoSEQ multiplex PCR; the TCRdb copy retains only in-frame clones and omits some. Of some 42,000 clones listed, roughly 84% are singletons. The study, taken as a whole, reports: Two AZD1222 administrations were followed by greater Spike-specific TCR breadth and depth.

CDR1 is LNHDA and CDR2 is SQIVND in the germline V gene (reference sequence). The CDR3 is made up of 19 amino acids. V was trimmed by 6 bases and J by 3 bases, leaving 27 bases between them. Of note for this clone: What it binds is unknown.

J is TRBJ1-3 and V is TRBV19; D possibly corresponds to TRBD1 (6 bases). The receptor comes from an adult who received the AZD1222 COVID-19 vaccine. The specimen was peripheral blood, collected 28 days after the second AZD1222 dose. The CDR3 region has the DNA TGTGCCAGTAGCATATTCGGCCTAGGGGGGAAGAGCAATGGAAACACCATATATTTT. Translating gives CASSIFGLGGKSNGNTIYF.